This T cell receptor beta chain is drawn from a study of human T cells and chemical hapten exposure (dated by TCRdb to about 2021). Background for the entire study: For sensitization, 2% DPC in acetone was applied to a roughly 2 cm by roughly 2 cm area of upper inner arm skin. The study tracked peripheral blood TCR repertoire changes in vivo during primary and secondary sensitization to the hapten diphenylcyclopropenone (DPC) in alopecia patients. Patch testing was done on the upper back using Finn chambers containing 0.01% DPC, and results were scored after 6 days according to International Contact Dermatitis Research Group standards. Patients additionally received weekly therapeutic DPC doses to the scalp throughout the roughly 25-week study period. Libraries were pooled for sequencing, and variation in per-sample TCR yields was attributed mainly to small differences in library volumes within the pool. Around 29 alopecia patients provided blood for TCR sequencing at one to four time points (pre-sensitization, 2, 6 and 24 weeks). Most of the patients in the cohort were female, and the cohort covered alopecia areata with under or over 50% scalp involvement, alopecia totalis and alopecia universalis. Blood samples were taken from patients before sensitization (week 0) and then at 2, 6 and about 24 weeks after DPC sensitization.

Broader findings and caveats from the paper: Repeated subsampling changed both the strength of the expansion versus patch-test correlation and the threshold at which the correlation became significant. The number of TCRs above 1 in 1000 frequency did not change with DPC sensitization; there was no evidence of global repertoire structure alterations. Expanded TCRs formed significantly more large CDR3 similarity clusters than pre-sensitization or healthy control sets, consistent with antigen-driven responses. Because every patient had alopecia, a presumed autoimmune disease, the patients' immune response might differ from that of healthy individuals. The number of PT1 expanded TCRs positively correlated with patch test score, significant at thresholds 8, 16 and 32 but not 4.

CDR1 and CDR2, looked up from the germline V gene, are SGDLS and YYNGEE. V is shortened by 2 bases, J by 0 bases, and the region joining them spans 9 bases. There are 14 amino acids in the CDR3, from cysteine to phenylalanine inclusive. Only CDR3 DNA is held: 42 bases, read in frame from base 1. The label giving this sample's time point can be read as: pre-sensitization, week 0. Taken with the paper, the label for treatment or condition translates to: therapeutic diphenylcyclopropenone sensitization with weekly scalp DPC. At each patch-test visit, blood was drawn before the patch test was applied. To be eligible, patients had to be aged 18 to 70, diagnosed with alopecia and judged suitable for DPC therapy, while pregnant patients were excluded. Total RNA was extracted from unfractionated whole blood collected in Tempus Blood RNA tubes. Libraries were prepared through RACE. The sequencing machine was a NextSeq 500. During library preparation, unique molecular identifiers were attached to individual cDNA molecules so that TCRs could be counted quantitatively and reproducibly. Both TCR alpha and TCR beta chains were sequenced from each blood RNA sample. Concerning the study's data processing: A median of about 87,000 TCRs per sample was observed, with a range of roughly 20,000 to 700,000. V, J and CDR3 annotation of the TCR reads was performed with the Decombinator software suite. To make PS versus PT1 abundance plots, every sample was subsampled to the same number of TCRs (28,000). TCRs were defined as expanded if absent before sensitization and observed at least eight times at the 2-week time point. In TCRdb, the public reads were trimmed at Q25 with fastp and aligned with MiXCR, with productive beta chains retained. Rows matching on CDR3 protein sequence are summarized as one entry with the most common DNA and genes. The V and J calls come from TCRdb's annotation, not from the publication. This sample is represented by about 51,000 distinct CDR3 sequences; about 9% of them were singletons. 11% to 15% of the sample belongs to the ten largest clones.

Of note for this clonotype: Its antigen remains unidentified. No base qualities exist here, and no much larger clone lies one base off it.

This receptor was identified in a woman between 35 and 50 years old with alopecia areata. Some clones in this sample may be carry-over from other donors' samples. This specimen was whole blood, taken in connection with sensitization to the hapten diphenylcyclopropenone (DPC). The chain is made from TRBV9 and TRBJ2-7; TRBD1 is perhaps the D gene, given 6 matching bases. The sequenced DNA is TGTGCCAGCAGCGTTGGACAGTCCTCCTACGAGCAGTACTTC. The translation is CASSVGQSSYEQYF.